This paragraph covers one TCR beta chain sequence. This CDR3 region has 14 residues. Per germline, CDR1 SGHDT and CDR2 YYEEEE. Reanalyzing the 5' RACE reads, TCRdb keeps one entry per CDR3 protein, without DNA. The repertoire table contains around 410,000 distinct CDR3 sequences. This entry comes from a study of monozygotic twins with inflammatory bowel disease. The sample was blood. This receptor was taken from a human donor with ulcerative colitis or Crohn's disease, or a healthy co-twin of an affected twin (not recorded which). The chain joins TRBV5-6 to TRBJ1-1. The CDR3 protein is CASSSDRRNTEAFF.